Shown below are 29 T cell receptor beta chains from a single sample sequenced in a study of a mutant IDH1 vaccine in newly diagnosed glioma. The table came from immunoSEQ multiplex PCR; TCRdb's copy has only in-frame clones and leaves some out. The data show tens of thousands of clones, with under 90% seen just once and more than 5% held by the top ten. Time point noted: week 23, last vaccination. Vaccine doses each comprised 300 ug of mutant IDH1 20-mer peptide, with topical imiquimod. For these TCRs, the target antigens are not known. The sample in question was PBMCs, obtained from a glioma patient whose treatment included an IDH1 peptide vaccine. All receptors come from a man aged 40-50 years with glioma.

Notes on this clone: Relative to the germline gene, one junction end is altered; a read error may explain this. The chain recombines TRBV5-4 with TRBJ1-3; 9 bases align to TRBD1. CDR3 length: 15 residues. The germline CDR1 and CDR2 sequences are SGHNT and YYREEE (reference sequence). CDR3 protein: CASSLDRGQLDTIYF. CDR3 sequence (DNA): TGTGCCAGCAGTTTGGACAGGGGACAGTTGGACACCATATATTTT.

Written as DNA, the CDR3 is TGTGCCAGCCAATGGTGGCGGGGGAGCACAGATACGCAGTATTTT. This sequence encodes CASQWWRGSTDTQYF. The V gene is TRBV2, the J gene TRBJ2-3; 7 bases agree with TRBD2. V gave up 8 bases and J gave up 0 bases; unmatched junction bases: 8. The CDR3 has 15 amino acids. Looked up from germline, CDR1 is SNHLY and CDR2 is FYNNEI.

This clone was seen only once. The chain links TRBV11-2 to TRBJ2-5, with D possibly being TRBD1 or TRBD2 (6 bases each). The CDR3 sequence is 15 residues long. Germline CDR1 SGHAT, CDR2 FQNNGV. Trimming removed 3 bases from V and 4 bases from J, with 15 bases in between. In DNA form, the CDR3 reads TGTGCCAGCAGCTTCGGGGGCGCAGGAGGAGAGACCCAGTACTTC. Translated: CASSFGGAGGETQYF.

This rearrangement joins TRBV6-1 to TRBJ2-5; D call uncertain. Germline-derived CDR1 and CDR2 are MNHNS and SASEGT. V lost 7 bases and J 6 bases, leaving 9 bases between the germline ends. The CDR3 has 11 residues. The CDR3 loop is CASKVTQTQYF. CDR3 sequence (DNA): TGTGCCAGCAAGGTCACCCAGACCCAGTACTTC.

V gene TRBV19 combines with J gene TRBJ1-1; no clear D. In germline, CDR1 is LNHDA, CDR2 SQIVND (reference sequence). This CDR3 region has 14 residues. Trimming removed 5 bases from V and 10 bases from J, with 20 bases in between. The CDR3 spells CASSLSHSNIGAFF. The CDR3 DNA reads as TGTGCCAGTAGTCTAAGTCATTCTAACATCGGAGCTTTCTTT.

The rearrangement joins TRBV7-9 to TRBJ1-6, with 9 nucleotides matching TRBD1. Losses at the gene ends were 5 bases for V and 1 base for J; bases not matched to a gene: 9. Germline CDR1 reads SEHNR; CDR2 reads FQNEAQ (reference sequence). The CDR3 has 18 residues. The CDR3 spells CASSPGQGGRSYNSPLHF. The CDR3 DNA reads TGTGCCAGCAGCCCGGGACAGGGAGGGAGGTCCTATAATTCACCCCTCCACTTT.

The chain combines TRBV6-1 with TRBJ1-1, with TRBD1 matching 7 bases. Losses at the gene ends were 4 bases for V and 3 bases for J; bases not matched to a gene: 8. Germline CDR1 and CDR2: MNHNS and SASEGT. This CDR3 region has 15 residues. CDR3: CASSGGGTGDTEAFF. The CDR3 nucleotides are TGTGCCAGCAGTGGGGGGGGTACAGGGGACACTGAAGCTTTCTTT.

The V and J genes are TRBV6-1 and TRBJ1-1; possible D gene TRBD1, 6 bases. The CDR3 loop spans 12 amino acids. V was shortened by 6 bases and J by 4 bases, with 9 bases between the two germline ends. Germline V gives CDR1 MNHNS, CDR2 SASEGT. CDR3 bases: TGTGCCAGCAGATACAGGGCCACTGAAGCTTTCTTT. It codes for CASRYRATEAFF.

J is TRBJ2-7 and V is TRBV9; tentatively, D is TRBD1 or TRBD2 (6 bases each). The germline gives CDR1 SGDLS, CDR2 YYNGEE. The V end lost 0 bases, the J end lost 0 bases, and 10 bases lay between the germline ends. This CDR3 has 15 amino acids. The DNA for the CDR3 is TGTGCCAGCAGCGTAGAGGGGGGACCCTCCTACGAGCAGTACTTC. Translating it yields CASSVEGGPSYEQYF.

There are a few counts of this clone. The chain links TRBV19 to TRBJ1-6; 7 bases are shared with TRBD1. J lost 5 bases, V lost 3 bases, and 1 base had no gene match. The germline CDR1 and CDR2 sequences are LNHDA and SQIVND (reference sequence). The CDR3 loop spans 14 amino acids. The CDR3, as DNA: TGTGCCAGTAGTATGGGACAGAATAATTCACCCCTCCACTTT. Residues: CASSMGQNNSPLHF.

The rearrangement joins TRBV4-2 to TRBJ2-2, with D hard to call. The CDR3 is 13 residues long. The V gene's germline CDR1 is LGHNA and CDR2 YNFKEQ. Trimming took off 5 bases at V and 4 bases at J, with 8 bases between the two ends. The CDR3 DNA follows: TGTGCCAGCAGCGCGCAGATCACCGGGGAGCTGTTTTTT. Its protein product is CASSAQITGELFF.

This chain connects TRBV7-9 to TRBJ1-2; D is uncertain. V was cut by 1 base and J by 5 bases, with 14 bases left in between. Per germline, CDR1 SEHNR and CDR2 FQNEAQ (reference sequence). The CDR3 runs to 15 residues. The CDR3 reads CASSLGQARGYGYTF. The DNA of the CDR3 is TGTGCCAGCAGCTTAGGCCAGGCACGAGGGTATGGCTACACCTTC. The variable domain in full, completed from reference TRBV7-9 and TRBJ1-2, reads DTGVSQNPRHKITKRGQNVTFRCDPISEHNRLYWYRQTLGQGPEFLTYFQNEAQLEKSRLLSDRFSAERPKGSFSTLEIQRTEQGDSAMYLCASSLGQARGYGYTFGSGTRLTVV.

This clone is a singleton in its sample. The rearrangement uses TRBV5-1 and TRBJ1-2; D uncertain. Looked up from germline, CDR1 is SGHRS and CDR2 is YFSETQ. This CDR3 spans 14 amino acids. V gave up 0 bases and J gave up 1 base, with 7 bases separating them. CDR3: CASSLDGSNYGYTF. As DNA, the CDR3 is TGCGCCAGCAGCTTGGACGGGAGTAACTATGGCTACACCTTC.

The rearrangement links TRBV2 to TRBJ2-7; 10 bases line up with TRBD2. The CDR3 contains 14 residues. V trimming: 8 bases; J trimming: 1 base; junction bases outside the gene matches: 5. Germline assignment: CDR1 SNHLY and CDR2 FYNNEI. The CDR3 is CASVRTSGSYEQYF. For the CDR3, the DNA is TGTGCCAGCGTAAGGACTAGCGGATCCTACGAGCAGTACTTC. Variable domain in full (rest from reference TRBV2 and TRBJ2-7): EPEVTQTPSHQVTQMGQEVILRCVPISNHLYFYWYRQILGQKVEFLVSFYNNEISEKSEIFDDQFSVERPDGSNFTLKIRSTKLEDSAMYFCASVRTSGSYEQYFGPGTRLTVT.

The chain uses TRBV27 and TRBJ2-7; either TRBD1 or TRBD2 may fit D (5 bases each). Per the germline V gene, CDR1 is MNHEY and CDR2 is SMNVEV (reference sequence). The ends were cut back, 5 bases at V and 6 bases at J, with 17 bases in the middle. The CDR3 sequence is 14 residues long. Written as DNA, the CDR3 is TGTGCCAGCAGTACCACAGGTGGAGGTCTCGAGCAGTACTTC. This codes for CASSTTGGGLEQYF.

The V and J genes are TRBV5-1 and TRBJ1-2; D uncertain. The CDR3 runs 14 residues. V lost 1 base and J lost 3, with 10 bases in between. From germline, CDR1 is SGHRS and CDR2 YFSETQ. The CDR3 coding sequence is TGCGCCAGCAGCTTGCGGACGGATTACTATGGCTACACCTTC. Encoded protein: CASSLRTDYYGYTF.

This chain's CDR3 is CASSPSVYSNQPQHF. For the CDR3, the DNA is TGTGCCAGCAGCCCCTCGGTTTATAGCAATCAGCCCCAGCATTTT. The chain has TRBV27 and TRBJ1-5; no clear D. V lost 6 bases and J lost 0, with 12 bases in between. Germline-derived CDR1 and CDR2 are MNHEY and SMNVEV (reference sequence). CDR3 size: 15 residues.

There are a few counts of this clone. CDR3 nucleotide sequence: TGTGCCAGCAGCTTGGGACAGGTATACGAGCAGTACTTC. Encoded protein: CASSLGQVYEQYF. This chain uses TRBV7-9 with TRBJ2-7, with 8 nucleotides matching TRBD1. Germline-derived CDR1 and CDR2 are SEHNR and FQNEAQ (reference sequence). This CDR3 region has 13 residues. Germline trimming cut 3 bases from V and 4 bases from J; bases unmatched to any gene: 2. Full variable domain (remainder filled in from reference TRBV7-9 and TRBJ2-7): DTGVSQNPRHKITKRGQNVTFRCDPISEHNRLYWYRQTLGQGPEFLTYFQNEAQLEKSRLLSDRFSAERPKGSFSTLEIQRTEQGDSAMYLCASSLGQVYEQYFGPGTRLTVT.

The genes are TRBV29-1 and TRBJ1-2, with D uncertain. Trimming took off 5 bases at V and 1 base at J, with 11 bases between the two ends. Germline V lookup: CDR1 SQVTM, CDR2 ANQGSEA. This CDR3 region has 13 residues. The CDR3 DNA reads TGCAGCGTTACGACTCCTTTTAACTATGGCTACACCTTC. Its protein product is CSVTTPFNYGYTF. The whole variable domain, filled in from reference TRBV29-1 and TRBJ1-2, reads SAVISQKPSRDICQRGTSLTIQCQVDSQVTMMFWYRQQPGQSLTLIATANQGSEATYESGFVIDKFPISRPNLTFSTLTVSNMSPEDSSIYLCSVTTPFNYGYTFGSGTRLTVV.

This chain joins TRBV18 and TRBJ2-5; D possibly matches TRBD1 or TRBD2 (5 bases each). The CDR3 has 15 residues. From germline, CDR1 is KGHSH and CDR2 LQKENI. V gave up 3 bases and J gave up 4 bases, with 15 bases separating them. The CDR3 loop reads CASSPLRGAGETQYF. DNA for the CDR3: TGTGCCAGCTCACCCCTTCGAGGGGCTGGAGAGACCCAGTACTTC. The entire variable domain, with the rest obtained from reference TRBV18 and TRBJ2-5, is as follows: NAGVMQNPRHLVRRRGQEARLRCSPMKGHSHVYWYRQLPEEGLKFMVYLQKENIIDESGMPKERFSAEFPKEGPSILRIQQVVRGDSAAYFCASSPLRGAGETQYFGPGTRLLVL.

V gene TRBV7-9 combines with J gene TRBJ2-1; TRBD1 might be the D (5 bases). Germline loops: CDR1 SEHNR, CDR2 FQNEAQ (reference sequence). The CDR3 is made up of 13 amino acids. V was clipped by 6 bases and J by 5 bases, with 11 bases between them. This CDR3 reads CASRSSGHNEQFF. DNA of the CDR3: TGTGCCAGCAGGTCCTCAGGGCACAATGAGCAGTTCTTC.

This chain connects TRBV21-1 to TRBJ2-7; no check of the table's D call, TRBD2, against the DNA was made. TRBV21-1 is an annotated pseudogene. The CDR3 consists of 15 residues. Here the CDR3 DNA reads TGTGCCAGCAGCAGGGCGGGACCAGAAACTGCCGAGCAGTACTTC. Its protein is CASSRAGPETAEQYF.

The V gene is TRBV5-1, the J gene TRBJ2-4; D unresolved. Germline values: CDR1 SGHRS, CDR2 YFSETQ. The V end was cut by 4 bases, the J end by 3 bases, with 11 bases between. CDR3 length equals 14 residues. This chain's CDR3 is CASSMDPGKNIQYF. Written as DNA, the CDR3 is TGCGCCAGCAGCATGGACCCAGGCAAAAACATTCAGTACTTC.

The rearrangement joins TRBV18 to TRBJ2-3; 9 bases match TRBD2. Germline values: CDR1 KGHSH, CDR2 LQKENI. The CDR3 loop spans 16 amino acids. J lost 5 bases, V lost 3 bases, and 9 bases had no gene match. CDR3 nucleotide sequence: TGTGCCAGCTCACCCTCCCTGGCGGGGGGGAAAGATACGCAGTATTTT. Its translation: CASSPSLAGGKDTQYF.

The rearrangement uses TRBV27 and TRBJ2-7, with a possible D match to TRBD1 (6 bases). V lost 9 bases to trimming and J lost 4 bases, with 13 bases between them. The CDR3 sequence is 12 residues long. Germline V gives CDR1 MNHEY, CDR2 SMNVEV (reference sequence). The CDR3 reads CASRRGPYEQYF. CDR3 in DNA: TGTGCCAGTCGCAGGGGACCATACGAGCAGTACTTC.

The V gene is TRBV9, the J gene TRBJ1-6; TRBD1 might be the D (5 bases). The CDR3 spans 15 residues. Germline CDR1 is SGDLS and CDR2 is YYNGEE. V gave up 5 bases and J gave up 10 bases, with 19 bases separating them. CDR3 in DNA: TGTGCCAGCAGAGCTTCTGAATCGGGGGTCTCACCCCTCCACTTT. Translation: CASRASESGVSPLHF.

The chain has TRBV6-4 and TRBJ1-2; possible D gene TRBD1, 5 bases. This CDR3 has 14 amino acids. Trimming stripped 3 bases from V and 2 bases from J, with 10 bases between. Per the germline V gene, CDR1 is MRHNA and CDR2 is SNTAGT. The CDR3 sequence is CASSEKEGNYGYTF. CDR3 sequence (DNA): TGTGCCAGCAGTGAAAAGGAGGGGAACTATGGCTACACCTTC.

The chain recombines TRBV2 with TRBJ1-1, with 9 nucleotides matching TRBD1. Per germline, CDR1 SNHLY and CDR2 FYNNEI. The CDR3 covers 15 residues. The junction had 10 bases not matched to a gene; V was cut back by 7 bases and J by 4 bases. CDR3 sequence (DNA): TGTGCCAGCACCGTCCGGGACAGGGCTGGCACTGAAGCTTTCTTT. Protein product: CASTVRDRAGTEAFF.

V is TRBV7-2 and J is TRBJ1-1, with 7 bases identical to TRBD1. Looked up from germline, CDR1 is SGHTA and CDR2 is FQGNSA. The V gene end was trimmed by 5 bases and the J gene end by 10 bases; junction bases not matched to a gene: 16. This CDR3 spans 15 amino acids. CDR3 residues: CASSGRTGQVGAAFF. For the CDR3, the DNA is TGTGCCAGCAGCGGGCGGACCGGACAGGTTGGGGCAGCTTTCTTT.